The 23 T cell receptor beta chains below come from one sample, sequenced in a study of shared clonotypes between healthy human individuals. Repertoires were generated with immunoSEQ multiplex PCR, while TCRdb's copy carries only in-frame clones and drops some. The data show approximately 110,000 clones, around 71% seen once. Sequenced sample: memory CD8+ T cells sorted from blood. Subset denoted: CD45RO+ cells pooled with CCR7-negative TemRA cells. These TCRs come from a woman aged 25 to 39 in good health.

There are a few counts of this clone. The gene calls are TRBV6-4 and TRBJ2-7, with D hard to call. Trimming cost V 2 bases and J 6 bases, with 14 bases left between them. Germline V gene data show CDR1 as MRHNA and CDR2 as SNTAGT. This CDR3 region has 14 residues. This chain's CDR3 is CASSDTTEASEQYF. For the CDR3, the DNA is TGTGCCAGCAGTGACACGACTGAGGCCTCCGAGCAGTACTTC.

The chain couples TRBV27 to TRBJ2-1; D may be TRBD1 (5 bases). The CDR3 is 11 residues long. The V end lost 11 bases, the J end lost 6 bases, and 11 bases lay between the germline ends. CDR1 is MNHEY and CDR2 is SMNVEV in the germline V gene (reference sequence). The CDR3 DNA sequence: TGTGCCGGCCAGGGATCCAATGAGCAGTTCTTC. Translation gives CAGQGSNEQFF.

The chain is built from TRBV9 and TRBJ1-1; 8 bases match TRBD1. Losses at the gene ends were 0 bases for V and 5 bases for J; bases not matched to a gene: 12. Germline V gene data show CDR1 as SGDLS and CDR2 as YYNGEE. The CDR3 contains 17 residues. The CDR3 region is CASSVVPRGTGTTEAFF. The CDR3 DNA reads TGTGCCAGCAGCGTAGTCCCCCGCGGGACAGGTACGACTGAAGCTTTCTTT.

V is TRBV4-2 and J is TRBJ2-2; D gene unclear. Germline V gene data show CDR1 as LGHNA and CDR2 as YNFKEQ. V lost 0 bases and J 8 bases, leaving 13 bases between the germline ends. This CDR3 contains 15 residues. The CDR3 here is CASSQDPSGFGELFF. CDR3 nucleotide sequence: TGTGCCAGCAGCCAAGATCCTTCCGGTTTTGGGGAGCTGTTTTTT.

This clone was recorded only once. The chain employs TRBV7-2 and TRBJ2-7; perhaps TRBD1 as D (5 bases). The length of the CDR3 is 12 residues. Between the trimmed V and J ends, which lost 3 bases and 9 bases, there was a span of 12 bases. Germline V gene data show CDR1 as SGHTA and CDR2 as FQGNSA. The CDR3 loop is CASSFDQGRQYF. DNA for the CDR3: TGTGCCAGCAGCTTCGACCAGGGAAGGCAGTACTTC.

The rearrangement links TRBV28 to TRBJ1-5; possibly TRBD1 for D (5 bases). The CDR3 has 13 amino acids. Trimming removed 7 bases at V and 5 bases at J, with 12 bases between. CDR1 is MDHEN and CDR2 is SYDVKM in the germline V gene. CDR3 protein: CASTSPGHQPQHF. The CDR3 region has the DNA TGTGCCAGCACCTCACCGGGACATCAGCCCCAGCATTTT. The whole variable domain, filled in from reference TRBV28 and TRBJ1-5, reads DVKVTQSSRYLVKRTGEKVFLECVQDMDHENMFWYRQDPGLGLRLIYFSYDVKMKEKGDIPEGYSVSREKKERFSLILESASTNQTSMYLCASTSPGHQPQHFGDGTRLSIL.

Written as DNA, the CDR3 is TGTGCCAGCAGCCCGGGACTAGCGTCCACCTACGAGCAGTACTTC. As protein: CASSPGLASTYEQYF. The chain couples TRBV9 to TRBJ2-7, with 10 bases matching TRBD2. The CDR3 is 15 amino acids. Germline CDR1 and CDR2: SGDLS and YYNGEE. V lost 4 bases, J lost 2 bases, and 6 bases stayed unmatched.

The chain employs TRBV27 and TRBJ2-3; perhaps TRBD2 as D (5 bases). The CDR3 sequence is 16 residues long. The V and J ends lost 5 bases and 5 bases respectively, with 20 bases between them. CDR1 is MNHEY, CDR2 SMNVEV, per germline (reference sequence). CDR3 coding DNA: TGTGCCAGCAGTCAGATACCGGGGATCATTAAAGATACGCAGTATTTT. It specifies CASSQIPGIIKDTQYF.

This clone was observed a handful of times. The chain joins TRBV10-3 to TRBJ2-5, with D possibly TRBD2 on 5 matching bases. This CDR3 spans 12 amino acids. Germline V gives CDR1 ENHRY, CDR2 SYGVKD. Deletions cut 5 bases from V and 5 bases from J, with 9 bases between. CDR3 in amino acids: CAISRGEETQYF. The CDR3 region has the DNA TGTGCCATCAGTCGGGGAGAGGAGACCCAGTACTTC.

V is TRBV4-1 and J is TRBJ1-5; TRBD1 aligns across 7 bases. The CDR3 covers 18 residues. J lost 0 bases, V lost 2 bases, and 10 bases had no gene match. The germline CDR1 and CDR2 sequences are MGHRA and YSYEKL. CDR3 DNA sequence: TGCGCCAGCAGCCAATCTACAGGGGCGATATATAGCAATCAGCCCCAGCATTTT. It specifies CASSQSTGAIYSNQPQHF.

This clone has only one observation. A read error likely explains this, since a far larger clone differs by one base. The genes are TRBV9 and TRBJ2-2; D call uncertain. This CDR3 is built from 13 residues. V was trimmed by 0 bases and J by 3 bases, leaving 3 bases between them. Germline CDR1 and CDR2: SGDLS and YYNGEE. Written as DNA, the CDR3 is TGTGCCAGCAGCGTAGGGGACACCGGGGAGCTGTTTTTT. Translated, it gives CASSVGDTGELFF.

J is TRBJ2-1 and V is TRBV7-3, with D perhaps TRBD1 (6 bases). The CDR3 loop spans 15 amino acids. Per the germline V gene, CDR1 is SGHTA and CDR2 is FQGTGA. Trimming cost V 4 bases and J 3 bases, with 13 bases left between them. CDR3 DNA: TGTGCCAGCAGCTCATCCCAGGGGCTCTACAATGAGCAGTTCTTC. This gives the protein CASSSSQGLYNEQFF.

CDR3 DNA sequence: TGTGCCAGCAGCGTAGTGGGGGGAGAGGGTTACGGCGGGGAGCTGTTTTTT. It is translated as CASSVVGGEGYGGELFF. J is TRBJ2-2 and V is TRBV9; D is possibly TRBD2 (6 bases). The CDR3 runs to 17 residues. Germline V gene sequence: CDR1 SGDLS, CDR2 YYNGEE. The V end was cut by 0 bases, the J end by 7 bases, with 19 bases between.

The chain is built from TRBV25-1 and TRBJ2-7; the match to TRBD1 covers 8 bases. From germline, CDR1 is MGHDK and CDR2 SYGVNS. The CDR3 extends over 15 amino acids. V lost 9 bases to trimming and J lost 9 bases; unmatched junction nucleotides: 19. DNA of the CDR3: TGTGCCAGTAGTCAATCGACAGGGGACTCGCCTCGGCAGTACTTC. Its translation is CASSQSTGDSPRQYF.

V and J are TRBV11-2 and TRBJ2-7; D assignment may be TRBD1 or TRBD2 (5 bases each). CDR3 length equals 16 residues. The V gene's germline CDR1 is SGHAT and CDR2 FQNNGV. Between the trimmed V and J ends, which lost 3 bases and 6 bases, there was a span of 21 bases. The CDR3 nucleotides are TGTGCCAGCAGCTTTAGTGGGGGAACCCCTCTCGGCGAGCAGTACTTC. Protein sequence: CASSFSGGTPLGEQYF.

This clone was detected a few times. The DNA of the CDR3 is TGTGACAAAGAGCCCCAGCATTTT. As protein: CDKEPQHF. The chain joins TRBV7-8 to TRBJ1-5; D ambiguous. The CDR3 has 8 amino acids. Germline CDR1 SGHVS, CDR2 FQNEAQ.

V usage is TRBV6-1 and J usage is TRBJ1-2; D remains ambiguous. The CDR3 length is 15 residues. Germline V gene sequence: CDR1 MNHNS, CDR2 SASEGT. V was shortened by 1 base and J by 4 bases, with 13 bases between the two germline ends. Written as DNA, the CDR3 is TGTGCCAGCAGTGAAGGGCACAGTATGGCCTATGGCTACACCTTC. It is translated as CASSEGHSMAYGYTF.

The chain is built from TRBV2 and TRBJ1-2; possibly TRBD1 for D (5 bases). The CDR3 has 12 amino acids. Germline CDR1 reads SNHLY; CDR2 reads FYNNEI. The V gene lost 4 bases and the J gene lost 9 bases, with 12 bases spanning the gap. This CDR3 reads CASSGREGRYTF. DNA for the CDR3: TGTGCCAGCAGTGGAAGGGAGGGGCGCTACACCTTC.

This sequence joins TRBV7-9 and TRBJ2-1, with 12 bases identical to TRBD2. V lost 2 bases, J lost 8 bases, and 7 bases stayed unmatched. This CDR3 has 16 residues. The germline gives CDR1 SEHNR, CDR2 FQNEAQ (reference sequence). The CDR3 here is CASSLPLRLAGDEQFF. The CDR3 DNA is TGTGCCAGCAGCTTACCCCTACGACTAGCGGGAGATGAGCAGTTCTTC. Filled out from reference TRBV7-9 and TRBJ2-1, the complete variable domain reads DTGVSQNPRHKITKRGQNVTFRCDPISEHNRLYWYRQTLGQGPEFLTYFQNEAQLEKSRLLSDRFSAERPKGSFSTLEIQRTEQGDSAMYLCASSLPLRLAGDEQFFGPGTRLTVL.

The count of this clone is one. The rearrangement links TRBV27 to TRBJ2-3, with D perhaps TRBD1 (5 bases). V lost 3 bases and J lost 0, with 10 bases in between. This CDR3 contains 15 residues. CDR1 and CDR2 (germline): MNHEY, SMNVEV (reference sequence). The CDR3 protein is CASSFGASSTDTQYF. Here the CDR3 DNA reads TGTGCCAGCAGTTTTGGGGCTTCTAGCACAGATACGCAGTATTTT.

The chain uses TRBV7-3 and TRBJ2-7, with 12 bases identical to TRBD2. Germline CDR1 reads SGHTA; CDR2 reads FQGTGA. V dropped 5 bases and J dropped 6; count of bases not matched to a gene: 5. The CDR3 consists of 14 residues. The CDR3 region is CASSPSGRAFEQYF. The CDR3 DNA follows: TGTGCCAGCAGCCCTAGCGGGAGGGCCTTCGAGCAGTACTTC. Combining the CDR3 with reference TRBV7-3 and TRBJ2-7 gives the whole variable domain GAGVSQTPSNKVTEKGKYVELRCDPISGHTALYWYRQSLGQGPEFLIYFQGTGAADDSGLPNDRFFAVRPEGSVSTLKIQRTERGDSAVYLCASSPSGRAFEQYFGPGTRLTVT.

This clone occurred once. V usage is TRBV7-9 and J usage is TRBJ2-7; TRBD2 agrees at 7 bases. Germline V gene lookup returns CDR1 SEHNR and CDR2 FQNEAQ (reference sequence). V shed 2 bases and J 4 bases; nucleotides not matched to a gene: 5. The length of the CDR3 is 14 residues. The CDR3, as DNA: TGTGCCAGCAGCTTATTGCGGGAGCCTTACGAGCAGTACTTC. It encodes CASSLLREPYEQYF.

This rearrangement joins TRBV20-1 to TRBJ2-1, with no clear D. V shed 6 bases and J shed 6 bases, with 6 bases lying between them. The germline CDR1 and CDR2 sequences are DFQATT and SNEGSKA (reference sequence). This CDR3 has 10 residues. DNA of the CDR3: TGCAGTGCACCCTTCAATGAGCAGTTCTTC. Translation: CSAPFNEQFF.